Only one count was recorded for the clone carrying this T cell receptor beta chain. The antigen is undetermined. This sample is part of a study of T cells in localized non-small cell lung cancer. Findings and caveats of the study: Adjacent lung held a median roughly 60 of the top 100 tumor clones.

Profiled with immunoSEQ multiplex PCR; TCRdb holds only in-frame clones, not every one. The repertoire consists of about 25,000 clones, with around 88% occurring once and the leading ten covering 5.8%. This TCR came from a male donor at least 60 years old with stage II squamous cell lung carcinoma. The sequenced sample was peripheral blood, obtained before any cancer treatment.

The CDR3 DNA reads as TGCGCCAGCGGGACTAGCGGGGGGGATGAAGATACGCAGTATTTT. Encoded protein: CASGTSGGDEDTQYF. The chain has TRBV5-1 and TRBJ2-3, with 16 bases aligning to TRBD2. This CDR3 is built from 15 residues. The junction had 4 bases not matched to a gene; V was cut back by 7 bases and J by 5 bases. Germline-derived CDR1 and CDR2 are SGHRS and YFSETQ. Full variable domain (outside the CDR3, taken from reference TRBV5-1 and TRBJ2-3): KAGVTQTPRYLIKTRGQQVTLSCSPISGHRSVSWYQQTPGQGLQFLFEYFSETQRNKGNFPGRFSGRQFSNSRSEMNVSTLELGDSALYLCASGTSGGDEDTQYFGPGTRLTVL.